A single T cell receptor (beta chain) is shown here with its context. Its target antigen remains unknown. No qualities accompany the bases; no much larger clone lies one base away. Each collaborating institution followed its own protocols to collect whole blood in K2EDTA tubes. For TCRbeta analysis, collaborators shipped samples as frozen whole blood, isolated PBMCs, or DNA extracted from either of those sample types. The immunoSEQ Assay, a bias-controlled multiplex PCR, was used to amplify TCRbeta CDR3 regions from genomic DNA. Per the authors' processing: The number of nucleated cells in each sample was estimated from the amplification of reference gene primers within the assay. To quantify the absolute abundance of each unique TCRbeta CDR3 rearrangement, sequence reads were collapsed and filtered. Productive Simpson clonality was computed per sample as the square root of Simpson's diversity index over productive rearrangements. TCRdb re-hosts the immuneACCESS table, in-frame sequences only. Its copies lack some clones; in the studies checked, an unresolved V gene accounts for under half of them, and the cause for the rest is not known. From that table come the V and J calls and clone size; the DNA was used to work out D and trimming. The sample table shows 65,000 to 90,000 clones, and around 76% are seen once. The top ten clonotypes cover approximately 16% of the sample.

The data were obtained in a study of blood T cell repertoires in COVID-19 (dated by TCRdb to the early 2020s). About the study as a whole: The collaborator samples originated in the United States, Italy and Spain and spanned the acute and convalescent phases of COVID-19. The material from the prospective study consisted of cDNA or gDNA derived from T cells, B-cell-depleted T cells, or PBMCs. The dataset comprised deeply sampled blood TCRbeta repertoires from subjects exposed to, actively infected with, or recovered from COVID-19. The repertoires were made available in a free public database intended to serve as a resource for research on the immune response to SARS-CoV-2. The samples were drawn from two sources: the first 160 participants of the ongoing ImmuneRACE study, and 1,254 subjects contributed by 6 global collaborators. A de-identified subject ID, COVID-19 status, age in years and sex were almost always included in the sample metadata. HLA class I and class II types, where available, came from metadata supplied by the sample provider rather than from assay-based typing.

Findings and caveats that apply to the study as a whole: The quantity of clinical and demographic metadata differed by source and by participant and was supplied without curation.

From a lookup of the germline V gene, CDR1 and CDR2 are MNHEY and SVGAGI. The trim is 4 bases for V and 3 bases for J, with a gap of 13 bases between the germline ends. Inclusive of the bounding cysteine and phenylalanine, the CDR3 is 15 residues long. Just the 45-base CDR3 DNA is kept, in frame starting at base 1. The sample taken for sequencing was peripheral blood. This TCR was recovered from a man between 65 and 85 years old with active or convalescent COVID-19. Here the chain combines TRBV6-5 and TRBJ1-3; the D gene is possibly TRBD1, with 6 bases matching. The CDR3 amino acid sequence is: CASSSAQGYGNTIYF. Read as DNA, the sequence is TGTGCCAGCAGTTCCGCCCAGGGGTATGGAAACACCATATATTTT.